This T cell receptor (beta chain) derives from a study of cytomegalovirus exposure and HLA in healthy donors. CDR3 length equals 16 residues. Germline CDR1 SGHRS, CDR2 YFSETQ. V was clipped by 0 bases and J by 1 base; unmatched bases: 3. Some clones are missing from TCRdb's copy, which holds only in-frame ones; the method was immunoSEQ multiplex PCR. The data hold roughly 150,000 clones, with about 80% observed a single time. The clonotype was recovered from a man aged 25 to 40 in good health and CMV-seropositive. The genes are TRBV5-1 and TRBJ2-5; 10 nucleotides agree with TRBD2. The sequenced material came from PBMCs. CDR3 amino acids: CASSLGAGGAQETQYF. DNA for the CDR3: TGCGCCAGCAGCTTGGGAGCGGGAGGGGCCCAAGAGACCCAGTACTTC.